This entry is about one TCR beta chain. Its antigen is undetermined. The data stem from a study of blood T cells in healthy people across ages. General study points: Compared with aged donors, long-lived donors showed fewer expanded clones, suggesting selection.

Alongside a J-beta primer mix, a sample-barcoded 5' primer served in a second PCR lasting roughly 6 to 11 cycles. In TCRdb, the 5' RACE reads were re-called with MiXCR into one record per CDR3 protein. The profile shows 750,000 or so distinct CDR3 sequences, approximately 25% of them singletons. This CDR3 region has 15 residues. CDR1 SGHKS and CDR2 YYEKEE come from the germline V gene (reference sequence). V lost 0 bases to trimming and J lost 1 base, with 8 bases between them. This same sample was also part of a study on T cells of mothers and their children. That report adds: Related mother-child pairs shared slightly more overlap than unrelated pairs, but the difference was non-significant.

Material: blood. The source of this sequence is a boy younger than 18 in good health. The rearrangement links TRBV5-5 to TRBJ1-5; D uncertain. CDR3 coding DNA: TGTGCCAGCAGCTTGGGATGGCGGAGCAATCAGCCCCAGCATTTT. It specifies CASSLGWRSNQPQHF.